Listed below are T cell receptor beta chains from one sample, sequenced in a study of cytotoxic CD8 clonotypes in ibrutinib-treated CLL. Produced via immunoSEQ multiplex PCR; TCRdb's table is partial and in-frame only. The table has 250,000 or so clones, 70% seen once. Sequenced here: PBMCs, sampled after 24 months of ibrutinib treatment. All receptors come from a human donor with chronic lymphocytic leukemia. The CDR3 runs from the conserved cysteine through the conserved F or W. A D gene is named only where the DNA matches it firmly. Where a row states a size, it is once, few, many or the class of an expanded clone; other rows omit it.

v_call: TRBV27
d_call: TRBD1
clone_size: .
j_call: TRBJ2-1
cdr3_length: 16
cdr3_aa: CASRPLGTAVSNEQFF
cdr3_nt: TGTGCCAGCAGACCCTTGGGGACAGCCGTCTCCAATGAGCAGTTCTTC

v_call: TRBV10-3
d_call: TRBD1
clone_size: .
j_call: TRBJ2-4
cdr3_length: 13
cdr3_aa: CAISGTGADIQYF
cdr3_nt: TGTGCCATCAGTGGTACAGGGGCGGACATTCAGTACTTC

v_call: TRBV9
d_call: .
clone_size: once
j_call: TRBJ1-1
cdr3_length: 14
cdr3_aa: CASSQDGLEGEAFF
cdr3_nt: TGTGCCAGCAGCCAGGACGGGCTGGAAGGTGAAGCTTTCTTT

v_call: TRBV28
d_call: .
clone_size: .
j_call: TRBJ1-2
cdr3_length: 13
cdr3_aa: CASSLDQHYGYTF
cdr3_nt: TGTGCCAGCAGTCTCGACCAACACTATGGCTACACCTTC

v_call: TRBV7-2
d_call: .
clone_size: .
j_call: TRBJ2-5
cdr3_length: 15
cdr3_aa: CASSFGNDRGETQYF
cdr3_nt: TGTGCCAGCAGCTTCGGTAACGATCGGGGGGAGACCCAGTACTTC

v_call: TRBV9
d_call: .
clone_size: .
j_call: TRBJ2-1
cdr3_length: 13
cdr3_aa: CASSPRDYNEQFF
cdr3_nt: TGTGCCAGCAGCCCCCGGGACTACAATGAGCAGTTCTTC

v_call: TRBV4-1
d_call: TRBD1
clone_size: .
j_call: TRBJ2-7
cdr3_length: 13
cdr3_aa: CASSLDRAYEQYF
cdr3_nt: TGCGCCAGCAGCCTTGACAGGGCCTACGAGCAGTACTTC

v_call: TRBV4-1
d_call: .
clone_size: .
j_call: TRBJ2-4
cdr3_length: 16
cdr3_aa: CASSQGQELAKNIQYF
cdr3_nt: TGCGCCAGCAGCCAAGGACAGGAACTAGCCAAAAACATTCAGTACTTC

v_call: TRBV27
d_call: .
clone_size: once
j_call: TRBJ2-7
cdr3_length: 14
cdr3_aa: CASSLKDYSYEQYF
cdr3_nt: TGTGCCAGCAGTTTAAAGGACTACTCCTACGAGCAGTACTTC

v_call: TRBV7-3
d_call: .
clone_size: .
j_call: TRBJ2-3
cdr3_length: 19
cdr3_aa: CASSLGELGYSVVLNTQYF
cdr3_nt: TGTGCCAGCAGCTTAGGGGAGCTGGGATACTCGGTGGTTTTGAATACGCAGTATTTT

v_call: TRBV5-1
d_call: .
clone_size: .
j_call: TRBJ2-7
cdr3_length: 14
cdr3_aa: CASSATGTTYEQYF
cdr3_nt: TGCGCCAGCAGCGCAACCGGGACCACCTACGAGCAGTACTTC

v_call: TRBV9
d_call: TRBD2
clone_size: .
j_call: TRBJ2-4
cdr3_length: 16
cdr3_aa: CASSRSAAGEKNIQYF
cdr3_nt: TGTGCCAGCAGCCGGTCAGCGGCGGGAGAGAAAAACATTCAGTACTTC

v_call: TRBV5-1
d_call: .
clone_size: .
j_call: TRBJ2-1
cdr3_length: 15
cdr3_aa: CASSLGPGIHNEQFF
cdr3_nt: TGCGCCAGCAGCTTGGGGCCAGGGATACACAATGAGCAGTTCTTC

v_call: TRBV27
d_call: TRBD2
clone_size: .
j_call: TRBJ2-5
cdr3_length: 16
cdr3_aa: CASSIRLAGGRETQYF
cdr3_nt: TGTGCCAGCAGTATTCGACTAGCGGGAGGGAGAGAGACCCAGTACTTC

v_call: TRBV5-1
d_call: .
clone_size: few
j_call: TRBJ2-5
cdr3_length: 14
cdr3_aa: CASSLGQYQETQYF
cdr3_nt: TGCGCCAGCAGCTTGGGACAGTACCAAGAGACCCAGTACTTC

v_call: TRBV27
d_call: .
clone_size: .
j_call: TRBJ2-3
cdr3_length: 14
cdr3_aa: CASSSGLRTDTQYF
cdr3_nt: TGTGCCAGCAGCAGTGGACTCCGCACAGATACGCAGTATTTT

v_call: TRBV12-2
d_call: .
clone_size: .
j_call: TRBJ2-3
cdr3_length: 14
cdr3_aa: CASRSDGFTDTQYF
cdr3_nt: TGTGCAAGTCGCTCGGACGGATTCACAGATACGCAGTATTTT

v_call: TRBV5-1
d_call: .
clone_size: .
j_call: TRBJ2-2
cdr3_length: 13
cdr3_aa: CASSPSLAGELFF
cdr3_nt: TGCGCCAGCAGCCCCTCCTTGGCCGGGGAGCTGTTTTTT

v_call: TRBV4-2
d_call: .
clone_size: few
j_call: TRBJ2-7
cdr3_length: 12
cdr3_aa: CASSQAGAEQYF
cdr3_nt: TGTGCCAGCAGCCAGGCAGGGGCCGAGCAGTACTTC

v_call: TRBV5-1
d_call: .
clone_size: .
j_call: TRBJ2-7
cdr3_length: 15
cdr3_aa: CASSLGQGITYEQYF
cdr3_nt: TGCGCCAGCAGCTTGGGCCAGGGAATCACGTACGAGCAGTACTTC

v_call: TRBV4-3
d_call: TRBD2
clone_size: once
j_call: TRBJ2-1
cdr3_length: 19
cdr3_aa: CASSQDFGDGLARYNEQFF
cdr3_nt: TGCGCCAGCAGCCAAGATTTTGGGGACGGACTAGCAAGGTACAATGAGCAGTTCTTC

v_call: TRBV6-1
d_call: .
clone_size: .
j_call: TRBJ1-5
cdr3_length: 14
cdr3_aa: CASRPGQSNQPQHF
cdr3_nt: TGTGCCAGCAGACCAGGACAAAGCAATCAGCCCCAGCATTTT

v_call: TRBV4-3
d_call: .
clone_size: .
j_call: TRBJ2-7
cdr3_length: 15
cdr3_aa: CASSQERAVFYEQYF
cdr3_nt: TGCGCCAGCAGCCAAGAAAGGGCAGTATTCTACGAGCAGTACTTC

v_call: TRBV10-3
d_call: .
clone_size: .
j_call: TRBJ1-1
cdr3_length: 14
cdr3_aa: CAISSLGEGTEAFF
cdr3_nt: TGTGCCATCAGCTCATTGGGGGAAGGCACTGAAGCTTTCTTT

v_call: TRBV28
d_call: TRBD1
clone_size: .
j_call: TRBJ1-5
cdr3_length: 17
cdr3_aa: CASSYKGAGMFNQPQHF
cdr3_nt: TGTGCCAGCAGTTACAAGGGGGCGGGGATGTTTAATCAGCCCCAGCATTTT

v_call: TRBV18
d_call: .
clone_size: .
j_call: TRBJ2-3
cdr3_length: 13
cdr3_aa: CASSPGEQNTQYF
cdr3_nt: TGTGCCAGCTCACCAGGTGAGCAGAATACGCAGTATTTT

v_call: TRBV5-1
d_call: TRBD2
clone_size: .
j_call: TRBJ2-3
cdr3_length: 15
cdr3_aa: CASNRDGRYTDTQYF
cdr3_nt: TGCGCCAGCAACCGGGACGGGAGGTACACAGATACGCAGTATTTT

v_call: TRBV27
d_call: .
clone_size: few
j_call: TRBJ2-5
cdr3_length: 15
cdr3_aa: CASSLGELWQETQYF
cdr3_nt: TGTGCCAGCAGTTTGGGGGAGTTGTGGCAAGAGACCCAGTACTTC

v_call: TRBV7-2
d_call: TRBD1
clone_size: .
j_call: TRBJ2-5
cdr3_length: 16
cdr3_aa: CASSLGGTVHQETQYF
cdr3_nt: TGTGCCAGCAGCTTAGGAGGGACAGTGCACCAAGAGACCCAGTACTTC

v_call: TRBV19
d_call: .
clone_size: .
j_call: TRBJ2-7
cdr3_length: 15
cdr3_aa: CASSIAVGQTYEQYF
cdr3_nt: TGTGCCAGTAGTATAGCTGTTGGGCAGACTTACGAGCAGTACTTC

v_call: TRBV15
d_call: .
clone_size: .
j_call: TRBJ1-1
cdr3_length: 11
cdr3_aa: CATGGSLEAFF
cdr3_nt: TGTGCCACCGGAGGGAGTCTTGAAGCTTTCTTT

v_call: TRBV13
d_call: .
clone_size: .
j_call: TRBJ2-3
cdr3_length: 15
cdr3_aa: CASRAERASTDTQYF
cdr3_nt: TGTGCCAGCAGGGCGGAGCGGGCAAGCACAGATACGCAGTATTTT

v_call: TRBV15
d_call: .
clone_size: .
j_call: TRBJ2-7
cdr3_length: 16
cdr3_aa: CATSRDAPPQQGRMYF
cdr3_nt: TGTGCCACCAGCAGAGATGCCCCACCTCAACAGGGAAGGATGTACTTC

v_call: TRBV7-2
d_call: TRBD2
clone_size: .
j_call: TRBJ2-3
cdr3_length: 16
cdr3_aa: CASSLGGLARTDTQYF
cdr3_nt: TGTGCCAGCAGCTTAGGTGGACTAGCGCGCACAGATACGCAGTATTTT

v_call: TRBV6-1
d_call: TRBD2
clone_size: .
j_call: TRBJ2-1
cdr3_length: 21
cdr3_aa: CASSEFQPGLAGRSSYNEQFF
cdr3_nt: TGTGCCAGCAGTGAATTCCAACCGGGACTAGCGGGAAGGAGCTCCTACAATGAGCAGTTCTTC

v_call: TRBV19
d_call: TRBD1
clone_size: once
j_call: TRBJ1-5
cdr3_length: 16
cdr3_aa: CASSIAIDRVGQPQHF
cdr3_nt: TGTGCCAGTAGTATAGCCATTGACAGGGTAGGTCAGCCCCAGCATTTT

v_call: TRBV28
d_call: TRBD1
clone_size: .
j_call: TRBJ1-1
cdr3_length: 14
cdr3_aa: CASSRTGVGTEAFF
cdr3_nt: TGTGCCAGCAGTAGGACAGGGGTAGGGACTGAAGCTTTCTTT

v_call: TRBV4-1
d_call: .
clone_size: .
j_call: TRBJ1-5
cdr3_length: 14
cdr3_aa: CASSQGGRNQPQHF
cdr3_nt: TGCGCCAGCAGCCAAGGAGGCCGTAATCAGCCCCAGCATTTT

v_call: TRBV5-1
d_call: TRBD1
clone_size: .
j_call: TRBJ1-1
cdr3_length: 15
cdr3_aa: CASSLVTGPNTEAFF
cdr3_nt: TGCGCCAGCAGCTTAGTGACAGGGCCGAACACTGAAGCTTTCTTT

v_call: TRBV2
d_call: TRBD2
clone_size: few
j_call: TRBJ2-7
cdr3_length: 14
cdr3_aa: CASRRLADLYEQYF
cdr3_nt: TGTGCCAGCAGGCGACTAGCGGACCTCTACGAGCAGTACTTC

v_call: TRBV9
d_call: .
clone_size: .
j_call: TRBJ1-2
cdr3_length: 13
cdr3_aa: CASNSGQSYGYTF
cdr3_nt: TGTGCCAGCAATTCCGGACAGAGCTATGGCTACACCTTC

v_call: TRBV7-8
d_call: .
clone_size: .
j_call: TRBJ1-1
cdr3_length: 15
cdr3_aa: CASSLARTETTEAFF
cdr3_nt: TGTGCCAGCAGCTTAGCTAGGACAGAGACCACTGAAGCTTTCTTT

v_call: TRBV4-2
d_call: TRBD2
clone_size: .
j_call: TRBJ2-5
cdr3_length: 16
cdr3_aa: CASSQDMDLRGRVQYF
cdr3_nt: TGTGCCAGCAGCCAAGATATGGACTTACGGGGGAGGGTCCAGTACTTC

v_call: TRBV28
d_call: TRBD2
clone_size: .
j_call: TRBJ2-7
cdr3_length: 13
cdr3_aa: CATRLAGVHEQYF
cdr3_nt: TGTGCCACCCGACTAGCGGGAGTCCACGAGCAGTACTTC

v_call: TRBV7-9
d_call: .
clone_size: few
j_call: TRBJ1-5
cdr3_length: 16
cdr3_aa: CASSSRQEERNQPQHF
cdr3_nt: TGTGCCAGCAGCTCACGACAGGAGGAGCGCAATCAGCCCCAGCATTTT

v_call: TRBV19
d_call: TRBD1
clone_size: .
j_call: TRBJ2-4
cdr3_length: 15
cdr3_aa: CATSGQGLAKNIQYF
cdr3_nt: TGTGCAACTTCCGGACAGGGACTAGCCAAAAACATTCAGTACTTC

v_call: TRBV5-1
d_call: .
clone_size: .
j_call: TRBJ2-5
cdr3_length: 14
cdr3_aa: CASSLWQIGETQYF
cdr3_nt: TGCGCCAGCAGCTTGTGGCAGATCGGGGAGACCCAGTACTTC

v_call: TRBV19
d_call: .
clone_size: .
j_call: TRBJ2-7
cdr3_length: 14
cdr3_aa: CASIPADNSYEQYF
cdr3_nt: TGTGCCAGTATCCCAGCGGATAACTCCTACGAGCAGTACTTC

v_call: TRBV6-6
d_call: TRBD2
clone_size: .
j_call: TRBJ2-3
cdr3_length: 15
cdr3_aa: CASSPIRGETDTQYF
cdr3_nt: TGTGCCAGCAGTCCGATACGGGGGGAGACAGATACGCAGTATTTT

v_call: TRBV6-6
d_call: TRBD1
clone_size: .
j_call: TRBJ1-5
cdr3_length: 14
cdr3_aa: CASGDRVGNQPQHF
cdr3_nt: TGTGCCAGCGGGGACAGGGTTGGCAATCAGCCCCAGCATTTT

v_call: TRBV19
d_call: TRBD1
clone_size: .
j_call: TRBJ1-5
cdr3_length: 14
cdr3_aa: CASSSRQGNQPQHF
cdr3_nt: TGTGCCAGTAGTTCAAGACAGGGGAATCAGCCCCAGCATTTT

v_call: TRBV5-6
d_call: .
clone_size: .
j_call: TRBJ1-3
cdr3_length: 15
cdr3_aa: CASSLRQTSGNTIYF
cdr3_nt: TGTGCCAGCAGCCTTCGACAGACTTCTGGAAACACCATATATTTT

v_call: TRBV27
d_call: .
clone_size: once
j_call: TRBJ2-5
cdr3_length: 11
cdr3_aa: CASSSGKTQYF
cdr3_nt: TGTGCCAGCAGTTCCGGGAAGACCCAGTACTTC

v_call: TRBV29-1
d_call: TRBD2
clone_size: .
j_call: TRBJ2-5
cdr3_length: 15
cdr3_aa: CSVAAGSGGQETQYF
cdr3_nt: TGCAGCGTGGCCGCGGGTAGCGGGGGCCAAGAGACCCAGTACTTC

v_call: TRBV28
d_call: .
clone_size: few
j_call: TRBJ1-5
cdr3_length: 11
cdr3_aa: CASSRWQPQHF
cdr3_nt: TGTGCCAGCAGTAGGTGGCAGCCCCAGCATTTT

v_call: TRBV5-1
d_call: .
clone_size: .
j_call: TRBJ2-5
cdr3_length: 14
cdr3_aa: CASSLVQGPGERYF
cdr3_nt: TGCGCCAGCAGCTTGGTGCAGGGACCAGGGGAGCGGTACTTC

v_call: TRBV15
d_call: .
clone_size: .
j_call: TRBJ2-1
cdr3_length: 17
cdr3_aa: CATSRDKASATYNEQFF
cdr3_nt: TGTGCCACCAGCAGAGATAAGGCTAGCGCAACCTACAATGAGCAGTTCTTC

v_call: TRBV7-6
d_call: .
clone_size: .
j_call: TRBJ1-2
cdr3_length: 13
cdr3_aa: CASSSRLLGGYTF
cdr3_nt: TGTGCCAGCAGCTCGCGACTCCTAGGCGGCTACACCTTC

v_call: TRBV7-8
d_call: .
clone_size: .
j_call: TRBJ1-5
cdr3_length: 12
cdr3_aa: CASSLSEQPQHF
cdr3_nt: TGTGCCAGCAGCTTATCTGAACAGCCCCAGCATTTT